Listed below are T cell receptor beta chains from one sample, sequenced in a study of Ad26.COV2.S vaccination and SARS-CoV-2 variants. Clones were read by immunoSEQ multiplex PCR, and TCRdb kept only the in-frame ones, dropping some. The sample holds under 500,000 clones, around 92% seen once. The material sequenced was peripheral blood, taken in a trial of Ad26.COV2.S vaccine versus placebo. Every receptor here comes from a person aged 18 to 59 who received the Ad26.COV2.S COVID-19 vaccine or a placebo. Both conserved end residues are part of each CDR3. Fields, in order: V gene, D gene, J gene, clone size, CDR3 DNA, CDR3 protein. D genes are given only for firm matches. Rows give clone size only sometimes, using once, few, many, or a class for an expanded clone.

V: TRBV4-1
D: -
J: TRBJ1-1
size: -
DNA: TGCGCCAGCAGCCAGATATTCCCGGGTCAGAACACTGAAGCTTTCTTT
CDR3: CASSQIFPGQNTEAFF

V: TRBV29-1
D: -
J: TRBJ1-2
size: -
DNA: TGCAGCGTTCAGGGGCCGACTAGTAACTATGGCTACACCTTC
CDR3: CSVQGPTSNYGYTF

V: TRBV18
D: TRBD1
J: TRBJ2-2
size: -
DNA: TGTGCCAGCTCTCGCCAGCCAGGACAGGGGGCTAGCACCGGGGAGCTGTTTTTT
CDR3: CASSRQPGQGASTGELFF

V: TRBV6-4
D: TRBD1
J: TRBJ1-6
size: -
DNA: TGTGCCTCAGGGACAGGGAATAATTCACCCCTCCACTTT
CDR3: CASGTGNNSPLHF

V: TRBV11-2
D: TRBD1
J: TRBJ2-3
size: -
DNA: TGTGCCAGCAGCAGATTACAGGGGAAATTGGATTTT
CDR3: CASSRLQGKLDF

V: TRBV7-2
D: -
J: TRBJ2-5
size: -
DNA: TGTGCCAGCAGCCAGGCCCGGCAAGAGACCCAGTACTTC
CDR3: CASSQARQETQYF

V: TRBV28
D: -
J: TRBJ1-6
size: -
DNA: TGTGCCAGCAGTTTATCACGGGGTTATGATTCACCCCTCCACTTT
CDR3: CASSLSRGYDSPLHF

V: TRBV11-2
D: TRBD2
J: TRBJ2-1
size: -
DNA: TGTGCCAGCAGCTTGCACCTAGCGGGGGGCGGTGAGCAGTTCTTC
CDR3: CASSLHLAGGGEQFF

V: TRBV7-9
D: -
J: TRBJ1-2
size: -
DNA: TGTGCCAGCAGCTTAGGGGGTGGGCAGATAATCTATGGCTACACCTTC
CDR3: CASSLGGGQIIYGYTF

V: TRBV14
D: TRBD1
J: TRBJ2-3
size: -
DNA: TGTGCCAGCAGCCACCGGAGGACAGGGTCTCTCACAGATACGCAGTATTTT
CDR3: CASSHRRTGSLTDTQYF

V: TRBV28
D: -
J: TRBJ1-2
size: -
DNA: TGTGCCAGCAAGGGGGAGGGAGCCTACACCTTC
CDR3: CASKGEGAYTF

V: TRBV27
D: TRBD2
J: TRBJ2-3
size: -
DNA: TGTGCCAGCAATATACTAGCGGGGGAAAGCACAGATACGCAGTATTTT
CDR3: CASNILAGESTDTQYF

V: TRBV19
D: -
J: TRBJ2-7
size: -
DNA: TGTGCCAGTAGTATTTTTTTCTCCGGAAGTAGGTCCTACGAGCAGTACTTC
CDR3: CASSIFFSGSRSYEQYF

V: TRBV30
D: -
J: TRBJ1-2
size: -
DNA: TGTGCCTGGAGTGACAGGTTTGGCTACACCTTC
CDR3: CAWSDRFGYTF

V: TRBV7-2
D: TRBD1
J: TRBJ2-3
size: -
DNA: TGTGCCAGCAGAGCGCAGGGGACAGGGACAGATACGCAGTATTTT
CDR3: CASRAQGTGTDTQYF

V: TRBV11-3
D: TRBD2
J: TRBJ2-1
size: once
DNA: TGTGCCAGCAGCTTAGGGGCCCTGACTAGCGGGCACGAGCAGTTCTTC
CDR3: CASSLGALTSGHEQFF

V: TRBV29-1
D: -
J: TRBJ2-2
size: -
DNA: TGCAGCGTCCGGGACCTAGGGGCGGACACCGGGGAGCTGTTTTTT
CDR3: CSVRDLGADTGELFF

V: TRBV30
D: -
J: TRBJ2-3
size: -
DNA: TGTGCCTGGAGTGTCCTTCAGGGCGTTTCGAACACAGATACGCAGTATTTT
CDR3: CAWSVLQGVSNTDTQYF

V: TRBV28
D: TRBD1
J: TRBJ2-7
size: once
DNA: TGTGCCAGCAGTCTCATTAGGACAGGGCCACACGAGCAGTACTTC
CDR3: CASSLIRTGPHEQYF

V: TRBV5-6
D: -
J: TRBJ1-1
size: -
DNA: TGTGCCAGCAGCTTGCGTAACACAAATCTCGGGTACACTGAAGCTTTCTTT
CDR3: CASSLRNTNLGYTEAFF

V: TRBV7-9
D: -
J: TRBJ1-2
size: -
DNA: TGTGCCAGCAGCTTACAGGGTCTCGCCTATGGCTACACCTTC
CDR3: CASSLQGLAYGYTF

V: TRBV5-1
D: -
J: TRBJ2-1
size: -
DNA: TGCGCCAGCGGCATGCCGGGACAAGTGACGGGCAATGAGCAGTTCTTC
CDR3: CASGMPGQVTGNEQFF

V: TRBV9
D: TRBD1
J: TRBJ1-6
size: once
DNA: TGTGCCAGCAGCGCCCCGACAGGGCTAACTAATTCACCCCTCCACTTT
CDR3: CASSAPTGLTNSPLHF

V: TRBV14
D: TRBD1
J: TRBJ2-1
size: -
DNA: TGTGCCAGCAGCCAAATCGACAGGGTTCCTGAGCAGTTCTTC
CDR3: CASSQIDRVPEQFF

V: TRBV7-9
D: -
J: TRBJ2-1
size: -
DNA: TGTGCCAGCAGCTTGGACCGGAATGAGCAGTTCTTC
CDR3: CASSLDRNEQFF

V: TRBV2
D: -
J: TRBJ2-7
size: once
DNA: TGTGCCAGCAGGGATTTAGGACCTCCTGAGCAGTACTTC
CDR3: CASRDLGPPEQYF

V: TRBV6-4
D: TRBD1
J: TRBJ2-3
size: -
DNA: TGTGCCAGCAGTGACGGGACAGGGGGCGATACGCAGTATTTT
CDR3: CASSDGTGGDTQYF

V: TRBV5-1
D: -
J: TRBJ1-1
size: -
DNA: TGCGCCAGCAGCTTCACAGGGCCGGGAGAGAACACTGAAGCTTTCTTT
CDR3: CASSFTGPGENTEAFF

V: TRBV6-2/TRBV6-3
D: -
J: TRBJ1-2
size: -
DNA: TGTGCCAGCAGCCGCCAGGGTTGGGATGGCTACACCTTC
CDR3: CASSRQGWDGYTF

V: TRBV12-5
D: -
J: TRBJ2-1
size: -
DNA: TGTGCTAGTGGTTCCAGGGGTGAGCAGTTCTTC
CDR3: CASGSRGEQFF

V: TRBV6-2/TRBV6-3
D: TRBD1
J: TRBJ1-2
size: once
DNA: TGTGCCAGCATCCCTGACGGGACAGAGTATGGCTACACCTTC
CDR3: CASIPDGTEYGYTF

V: TRBV9
D: -
J: TRBJ1-2
size: -
DNA: TGTGCCAGCAGCCGGGGGGGCAGCCAACTGAATGGCTACACCTTC
CDR3: CASSRGGSQLNGYTF

V: TRBV6-1
D: -
J: TRBJ1-3
size: -
DNA: TGTGCCAGCAGTGAAAGCTCTGGAAACACCATATATTTT
CDR3: CASSESSGNTIYF

V: TRBV12-5
D: TRBD1
J: TRBJ1-2
size: once
DNA: TGTGCTAGTGGTTTGGGACAGGGCAGCTATGGCTACACCTTC
CDR3: CASGLGQGSYGYTF

V: TRBV27
D: -
J: TRBJ1-3
size: -
DNA: TGTGCCAGCAGTTTAGGTCTGGGAAACACCATATATTTT
CDR3: CASSLGLGNTIYF

V: TRBV5-4
D: TRBD2
J: TRBJ2-5
size: -
DNA: TGTGCCAGCAGTTCGACTAGCGGGGGGGCGGCGGTGGAGACCCAGTACTTC
CDR3: CASSSTSGGAAVETQYF

V: TRBV12-3/TRBV12-4
D: TRBD1
J: TRBJ2-7
size: -
DNA: TGTGCCAGCAGGAGGGACAGGGGCTACGAGCAGTACTTC
CDR3: CASRRDRGYEQYF

V: TRBV19
D: -
J: TRBJ1-1
size: -
DNA: TGTGCCAGTAGTTTATCGACCGCACTATTTGGGAACACTGAAGCTTTCTTT
CDR3: CASSLSTALFGNTEAFF

V: TRBV2
D: TRBD1
J: TRBJ2-3
size: -
DNA: TGTGCCAGCAGGATACAGGGGGGAACAGATACGCAGTATTTT
CDR3: CASRIQGGTDTQYF

V: TRBV27
D: TRBD2
J: TRBJ2-2
size: -
DNA: TGTGCCAGCAGTCAGCGGGGGGGCACCGGGGAGCTGTTTTTT
CDR3: CASSQRGGTGELFF

V: TRBV3-1/TRBV3-2
D: -
J: TRBJ1-1
size: -
DNA: TGTGCCAGCAGCCAAGATCCACCCAGGGGTGGCACTGAAGCTTTCTTT
CDR3: CASSQDPPRGGTEAFF

V: TRBV7-2
D: -
J: TRBJ2-7
size: -
DNA: TGTGCCAGCAGCCCTTTTCCGGGTCTCTCCTACGAGCAGTACTTC
CDR3: CASSPFPGLSYEQYF

V: TRBV7-2
D: -
J: TRBJ1-1
size: -
DNA: TGTGCCAGCAGCCTCAGGGGTAACACTGAAGCTTTCTTT
CDR3: CASSLRGNTEAFF

V: TRBV5-1
D: -
J: TRBJ1-1
size: -
DNA: TGCGCCAGCAGCCTCGCGGCGGGGGGAGACAACACTGAAGCTTTCTTT
CDR3: CASSLAAGGDNTEAFF

V: TRBV7-9
D: -
J: TRBJ1-2
size: few
DNA: TGTGCCAGCAGCCCCCCTGGAGCAGTTCACTATGGCTACACCTTC
CDR3: CASSPPGAVHYGYTF

V: TRBV9
D: TRBD2
J: TRBJ2-5
size: -
DNA: TGTGCCAGCAGCGTAGATCGGGGGGTTCAAGAGACCCAGTACTTC
CDR3: CASSVDRGVQETQYF

V: TRBV5-1
D: TRBD1
J: TRBJ2-7
size: few
DNA: TGCGCCAGCAGCCTGCGACAGGGCCCCACGACCTCCTACGAGCAGTACTTC
CDR3: CASSLRQGPTTSYEQYF

V: TRBV5-5
D: -
J: TRBJ1-2
size: -
DNA: TGTGCCAGCAGCTTGTTTGTGGGGATAGAATATGGCTACACCTTC
CDR3: CASSLFVGIEYGYTF

V: TRBV19
D: TRBD1
J: TRBJ1-1
size: -
DNA: TGTGCCAGTCTAGGGTCAGGGGGTGAAGCTTTCTTT
CDR3: CASLGSGGEAFF

V: TRBV10-2
D: TRBD1
J: TRBJ1-2
size: -
DNA: TGCGCCAGCAGTGTAGGGACAGAGATCAACTATGGCTACACCTTC
CDR3: CASSVGTEINYGYTF

V: TRBV18
D: TRBD1
J: TRBJ2-1
size: once
DNA: TGTGCCAGCTCAACCTTGGACAGGGGATCCTACAATGAGCAGTTCTTC
CDR3: CASSTLDRGSYNEQFF